Detailed here is one T cell receptor beta chain. Generated by immunoSEQ multiplex PCR, the TCRdb table keeps only in-frame clones and is missing some. The sample records over 250,000 clones, around nine tenths being singletons. The V gene lost 3 bases and the J gene lost 3 bases, with 20 bases spanning the gap. This CDR3 is built from 17 residues. The germline gives CDR1 KGHSH, CDR2 LQKENI. The sample is drawn from a study of blood T cell repertoires in COVID-19. The genes are TRBV18 and TRBJ1-1; unclear D gene. This TCR derives from a woman aged 70-85 years with COVID-19, enrolled during active disease. The specimen sequenced was peripheral blood. The DNA of the CDR3 is TGTGCCAGCTCACCGAATTTGATGTATGGAGGTGACACTGAAGCTTTCTTT. Translated: CASSPNLMYGGDTEAFF.